The T cell receptor (beta chain) under discussion was sequenced for a study of shared clonotypes between healthy human individuals. This CDR3 region has 12 residues. Germline CDR1 reads LGHNT; CDR2 reads FRNRAP. V lost 3 bases to trimming and J lost 10 bases, with 10 bases between them. Some clones are missing from TCRdb's copy, which holds only in-frame ones; the method was immunoSEQ multiplex PCR. There are 850,000 to 1,100,000 clones in the sample; roughly 80% occur only once, and more than 0.85% lies in the top ten. The chain recombines TRBV12-5 with TRBJ2-1, with no clear D. Sequenced material: memory CD4+ T cells from PBMCs. As to subset: CD45RA-negative fraction. The clonotype comes from a young man in good health. Some clones in this sample may be carry-over from other donors' samples. The CDR3 protein is CASGFETYEQFF. The CDR3 DNA reads as TGTGCTAGTGGTTTCGAGACGTACGAGCAGTTCTTC.